The 20 T cell receptor beta chains presented below share a single source sample, sequenced in a study of T cells in localized non-small cell lung cancer. Libraries were prepared by immunoSEQ multiplex PCR; TCRdb keeps only in-frame clonotypes and omits some of them. The repertoire has 20,000 to 30,000 clones, 75% to 90% of them found once; the top ten carry 5% to 6.5%. The sequencing used peripheral blood, collected before any cancer treatment. Every receptor here comes from a male donor older than 55 with stage II squamous cell lung carcinoma.

The chain is built from TRBV7-9 and TRBJ1-1, with 7 bases that match TRBD1. Germline V gene data show CDR1 as SEHNR and CDR2 as FQNEAQ (reference sequence). The CDR3 has 14 amino acids. The ends lost 3 bases at V and 0 bases at J; junction bases unmatched: 1. The CDR3 protein is CASSLTGLNTEAFF. CDR3 bases: TGTGCCAGCAGCTTGACAGGGCTGAACACTGAAGCTTTCTTT.

By proportion, this clone is medium-sized. V gene TRBV9 combines with J gene TRBJ1-3; 8 bases are a match to TRBD1. CDR1 is SGDLS, CDR2 YYNGEE, per germline. This CDR3 is 14 amino acids long. The junction had 3 bases not matched to a gene; V was cut back by 4 bases and J by 3 bases. The CDR3 DNA reads TGTGCCAGCAGCCGCGACAGGGGTGGAAACACCATATATTTT. Protein sequence: CASSRDRGGNTIYF.

This chain connects TRBV2 to TRBJ1-6, with TRBD1 matching over 8 bases. Looked up from germline, CDR1 is SNHLY and CDR2 is FYNNEI. V lost 6 bases to trimming and J lost 10 bases; unmatched junction nucleotides: 8. This CDR3 contains 14 residues. The CDR3 DNA sequence: TGTGCCAGCAGATTCCAGGGGGCGGGATCACCCCTCCACTTT. Encoded protein: CASRFQGAGSPLHF.

The CDR3 nucleotides read TGTGCCAGCAGCTTGATTCGGGGAAACACCATATATTTT. This translates into CASSLIRGNTIYF. The chain has TRBV5-6 and TRBJ1-3; D unresolved. Germline V gene sequence: CDR1 SGHDT, CDR2 YYEEEE. With 1 base removed from V and 4 bases from J, the gap between germline ends came to 6 bases. CDR3 length: 13 amino acids. The full variable domain, its missing parts supplied by reference TRBV5-6 and TRBJ1-3, is DAGVTQSPTHLIKTRGQQVTLRCSPKSGHDTVSWYQQALGQGPQFIFQYYEEEERQRGNFPDRFSGHQFPNYSSELNVNALLLGDSALYLCASSLIRGNTIYFGEGSWLTVV.

This chain connects TRBV10-2 to TRBJ1-2, with D maybe TRBD1 (5 bases). The CDR3 runs 14 residues. V gave up 6 bases and J gave up 8 bases, with 19 bases separating them. Germline lookup yields CDR1 WSHSY and CDR2 SAAADI. CDR3: CASSGLQGVGGYTF. The CDR3 DNA is TGCGCCAGCAGCGGACTCCAGGGCGTGGGAGGCTACACCTTC.

J is TRBJ2-2 and V is TRBV4-2; no definite D call. Trimming removed 0 bases at V and 4 bases at J, with 12 bases between. CDR1 and CDR2 (germline): LGHNA, YNFKEQ. This CDR3 region has 16 residues. CDR3 in amino acids: CASSQDVSSSTGELFF. CDR3 sequence (DNA): TGTGCCAGCAGCCAAGACGTAAGTTCTAGCACCGGGGAGCTGTTTTTT.

V gene TRBV14 combines with J gene TRBJ2-7; D gene ambiguous. CDR1 is SGHDN and CDR2 is FVKESK in the germline V gene. Trimming took off 1 base at V and 6 bases at J, with 10 bases between the two ends. CDR3 size: 13 residues. The CDR3 DNA reads TGTGCCAGCAGCCAAGTATGGGCTGTCGAGCAGTACTTC. It is translated as CASSQVWAVEQYF.

The chain is built from TRBV29-1 and TRBJ2-3, with no clear D. This CDR3 has 13 residues. The germline gives CDR1 SQVTM, CDR2 ANQGSEA. The V gene lost 0 bases and the J gene lost 0 bases, with 4 bases spanning the gap. CDR3 DNA sequence: TGCAGCGTTGAAGAGAAAAGCACAGATACGCAGTATTTT. As protein: CSVEEKSTDTQYF.

The rearrangement joins TRBV7-9 to TRBJ2-1; D is unresolved. The CDR3 consists of 14 residues. Trimming shortened V by 7 bases and J by 4 bases, and 14 bases separated the two germline ends. Germline V lookup: CDR1 SEHNR, CDR2 FQNEAQ (reference sequence). CDR3 sequence reads: CASNLPTQYNEQFF. In nucleotides, the CDR3 is TGTGCCAGCAACCTCCCGACACAGTACAATGAGCAGTTCTTC.

The DNA of the CDR3 is TGCGCCAGCAGCTCGGACGGGAGCTCCTATAATTCACCCCTCCACTTT. Amino acids: CASSSDGSSYNSPLHF. The rearrangement links TRBV5-1 to TRBJ1-6; D is unresolved. This CDR3 has 16 amino acids. In germline, CDR1 is SGHRS, CDR2 YFSETQ. Trimming removed 3 bases from V and 0 bases from J, with 10 bases in between.

Comments on this clone: At one of its ends the junction is not consistent with the germline gene, which may arise from a read error. CDR3 sequence (DNA): TGTGCCAGCAGGGAAGGACTAGCGGGAGTCCGACGCGGGCAGTTCTTC. Residues: CASREGLAGVRRGQFF. The chain employs TRBV6-1 and TRBJ2-1, with 13 bases identical to TRBD2. The germline gives CDR1 MNHNS, CDR2 SASEGT. This CDR3 contains 16 residues.

The rearrangement links TRBV5-1 to TRBJ1-6; the match to TRBD1 covers 7 bases. Germline trimming cut 4 bases from V and 8 bases from J; bases unmatched to any gene: 9. The germline V gene encodes CDR1 SGHRS and CDR2 YFSETQ. This CDR3 is built from 15 residues. For the CDR3, the DNA is TGCGCCAGCAGCCTCCAACAGGGACAGCATTCACCCCTCCACTTT. As protein: CASSLQQGQHSPLHF.

The chain has TRBV6-1 and TRBJ1-5; D unclear. This CDR3 spans 13 amino acids. V was clipped by 1 base and J by 7 bases, with 8 bases between them. From germline, CDR1 is MNHNS and CDR2 SASEGT. CDR3 sequence: CASSEGVVQPQHF. Written as DNA, the CDR3 is TGTGCCAGCAGTGAAGGGGTAGTACAGCCCCAGCATTTT.

The genes are TRBV7-9 and TRBJ1-4; TRBD1 might be the D (5 bases). Trimming took 5 bases from V and 7 from J, leaving 14 bases between them. CDR3 size: 14 residues. The germline V gene encodes CDR1 SEHNR and CDR2 FQNEAQ (reference sequence). The CDR3 loop is CASSAAGALEKLFF. DNA for the CDR3: TGTGCCAGCAGCGCGGCCGGGGCTCTTGAAAAACTGTTTTTT.

The rearrangement links TRBV2 to TRBJ2-7, with D possibly being TRBD1 (6 bases). V lost 6 bases and J lost 6, with 18 bases in between. This CDR3 contains 14 residues. CDR1 is SNHLY and CDR2 is FYNNEI in the germline V gene. CDR3 coding DNA: TGTGCCAGCAGGGGTAACAGGGTGGGATCCGAGCAGTACTTC. It yields the protein CASRGNRVGSEQYF.

This sequence joins TRBV29-1 and TRBJ1-1; 10 nucleotides agree with TRBD1. Looked up from germline, CDR1 is SQVTM and CDR2 is ANQGSEA. The CDR3 runs to 12 residues. V dropped 7 bases and J dropped 6; count of bases not matched to a gene: 5. The CDR3 is CSAGQGGAEAFF. The CDR3 nucleotides read TGCAGCGCCGGACAGGGGGGCGCTGAAGCTTTCTTT. The whole variable domain, filled in from reference TRBV29-1 and TRBJ1-1, reads SAVISQKPSRDICQRGTSLTIQCQVDSQVTMMFWYRQQPGQSLTLIATANQGSEATYESGFVIDKFPISRPNLTFSTLTVSNMSPEDSSIYLCSAGQGGAEAFFGQGTRLTVV.

V and J are TRBV29-1 and TRBJ2-7, with 10 positions matching TRBD2. The CDR3 is made up of 15 amino acids. The trim removed 4 bases at V and 3 bases at J, leaving 9 bases unmatched. The germline CDR1 and CDR2 sequences are SQVTM and ANQGSEA. The CDR3 loop is CSVGGLAGANYEQYF. The CDR3 DNA sequence: TGCAGCGTTGGGGGGCTAGCGGGAGCAAACTACGAGCAGTACTTC.

The rearrangement joins TRBV19 to TRBJ1-4, with D unresolved. There are 15 residues in the CDR3. Germline V CDR1 and CDR2: LNHDA, SQIVND (reference sequence). The germline V and J ends were trimmed by 3 bases and 5 bases, with 13 bases remaining between them. Here the CDR3 DNA reads TGTGCCAGTAGTATGGCCCGGGATCTGAATGAAAAACTGTTTTTT. It yields the protein CASSMARDLNEKLFF. The full variable domain, rest sourced from reference TRBV19 and TRBJ1-4, is DGGITQSPKYLFRKEGQNVTLSCEQNLNHDAMYWYRQDPGQGLRLIYYSQIVNDFQKGDIAEGYSVSREKKESFPLTVTSAQKNPTAFYLCASSMARDLNEKLFFGSGTQLSVL.

V gene TRBV14 combines with J gene TRBJ1-3; D unresolved. Trimming left V 4 bases short and J 0 bases short, with 1 base between. Germline V gene sequence: CDR1 SGHDN, CDR2 FVKESK. The CDR3 spans 12 residues. CDR3 in DNA: TGTGCCAGCAGCCCCTCTGGAAACACCATATATTTT. Residues: CASSPSGNTIYF.

J is TRBJ1-2 and V is TRBV6-6, with 9 bases aligning to TRBD1. Germline V gene lookup returns CDR1 MNHNY and CDR2 SVGAGI (reference sequence). The CDR3 is 15 amino acids. The V gene end was trimmed by 6 bases and the J gene end by 3 bases; junction bases not matched to a gene: 8. The CDR3: CASRRDREGDYGYTF. CDR3 sequence (DNA): TGTGCCAGCAGACGGGACAGGGAGGGGGACTATGGCTACACCTTC.